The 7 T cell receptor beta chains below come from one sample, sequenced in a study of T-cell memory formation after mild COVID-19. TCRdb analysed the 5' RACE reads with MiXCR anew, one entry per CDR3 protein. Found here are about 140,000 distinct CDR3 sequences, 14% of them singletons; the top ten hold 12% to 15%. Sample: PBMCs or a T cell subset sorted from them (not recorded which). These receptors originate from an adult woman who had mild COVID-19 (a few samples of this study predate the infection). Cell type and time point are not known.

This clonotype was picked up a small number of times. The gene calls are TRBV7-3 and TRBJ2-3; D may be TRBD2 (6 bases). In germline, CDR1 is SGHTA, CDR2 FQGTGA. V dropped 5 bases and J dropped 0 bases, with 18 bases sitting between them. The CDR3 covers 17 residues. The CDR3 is CASSGGTSDLSTDTQYF. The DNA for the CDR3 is TGTGCCAGCAGCGGAGGGACTTCCGACCTTAGCACAGATACGCAGTATTTT.

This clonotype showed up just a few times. This CDR3 reads CASSYRLAGEETQYF. The CDR3 coding sequence is TGTGCCAGCAGCTACCGACTAGCGGGGGAAGAGACCCAGTACTTC. This chain uses TRBV5-5 with TRBJ2-5, with TRBD2 identical over 12 bases. The CDR3 has 15 residues. CDR1 and CDR2 (germline): SGHKS, YYEKEE (reference sequence). The V segment lost 3 bases and the J segment 3 bases; nucleotides outside the gene matches: 3. The whole variable domain, remainder taken from reference TRBV5-5 and TRBJ2-5, is DAGVTQSPTHLIKTRGQQVTLRCSPISGHKSVSWYQQVLGQGPQFIFQYYEKEERGRGNFPDRFSARQFPNYSSELNVNALLLGDSALYLCASSYRLAGEETQYFGPGTRLLVL.

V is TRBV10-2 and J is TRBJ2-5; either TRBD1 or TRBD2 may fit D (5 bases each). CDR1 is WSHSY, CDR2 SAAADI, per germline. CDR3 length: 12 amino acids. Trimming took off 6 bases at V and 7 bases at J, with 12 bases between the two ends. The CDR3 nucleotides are TGCGCCAGCAGGGGGACGCCGCCGACCCAGTACTTC. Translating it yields CASRGTPPTQYF.

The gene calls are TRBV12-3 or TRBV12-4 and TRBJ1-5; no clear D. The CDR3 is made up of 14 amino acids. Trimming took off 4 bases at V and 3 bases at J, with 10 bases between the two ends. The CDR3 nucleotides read TGTGCCAGCAGTTCACCGGGCATCAATCAGCCCCAGCATTTT. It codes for CASSSPGINQPQHF.

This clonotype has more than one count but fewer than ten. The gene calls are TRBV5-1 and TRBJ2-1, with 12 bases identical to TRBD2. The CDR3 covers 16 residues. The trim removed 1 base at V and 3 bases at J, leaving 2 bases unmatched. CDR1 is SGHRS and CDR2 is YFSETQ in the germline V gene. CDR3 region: CASSLMTSGGYNEQFF. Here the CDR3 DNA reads TGCGCCAGCAGCTTGATGACTAGCGGGGGCTACAATGAGCAGTTCTTC.

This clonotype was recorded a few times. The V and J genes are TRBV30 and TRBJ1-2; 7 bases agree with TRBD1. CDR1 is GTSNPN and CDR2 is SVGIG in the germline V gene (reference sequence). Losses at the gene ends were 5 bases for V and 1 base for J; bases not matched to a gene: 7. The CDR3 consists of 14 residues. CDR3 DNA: TGTGCCTGGTCCGGGACAGCAAATAACTATGGCTACACCTTC. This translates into CAWSGTANNYGYTF.

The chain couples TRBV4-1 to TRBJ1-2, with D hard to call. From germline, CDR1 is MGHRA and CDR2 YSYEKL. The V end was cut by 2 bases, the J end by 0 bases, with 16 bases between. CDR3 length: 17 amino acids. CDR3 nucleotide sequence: TGCGCCAGCAGCCAACCCGACTCCGGGATATCTAACTATGGCTACACCTTC. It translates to CASSQPDSGISNYGYTF.